This T cell receptor beta chain was sequenced for a study of cytomegalovirus exposure and HLA in healthy donors (TCRdb year 2017). Looking at the study overall: An earlier analysis of some 600 of the donors reported 276 Gb of sequence data and around 120 million unique TCR beta sequences obtained from about 179 million T cells. About 320 gigabases of sequencing data and approximately 85 million unique TCR sequences were included in an early release covering 500 to 750 HLA-typed donors. Of the 398 genotyped donors, around 81% fell in the genetic ancestry cluster associated with self-reported Caucasian donors. The study was designed to test whether signatures of past pathogen exposure could be identified by cataloging public T cell receptors. The study profiled the T cell repertoires of hundreds of subjects by immunosequencing and related them to cytomegalovirus serostatus. A separate validation cohort of approximately 130 different subjects was used in addition to the roughly 670-subject first cohort. High-throughput TCR immunosequencing, statistical association of individual TCRs with disease status, and machine learning were combined to predict cytomegalovirus infection status. A later analysis re-analyzed previously published TCR beta repertoires from approximately 700 donors and added high-resolution HLA genotyping to study TCR occurrence patterns. The later analysis used no new phenotypic data to find candidate immune exposures, relying instead on TCR beta sequences and their occurrence across donors. An earlier analysis of nearly 600 of the donors applied high-throughput TCR beta sequencing to assess whether each TCR beta V gene segment acted as functional or pseudogenic. Donor age, sex, ethnicity and CMV serostatus were collected together with the repertoire data. In a later genetic analysis, genome-wide SNP genotypes for about three fifths of the roughly 670 donors were used, and that subset was treated as a discovery cohort. Every discovery cohort repertoire had been produced on one sequencing platform. HLA typing covered class I and class II loci at four-digit resolution. The number of typed donors differed by locus: about 620-640 for A, B, C, DRB1 and DQB1; some 500 for DQA1; approximately 600 for DPA1; and some 430 for DPB1. Four or five DR-DQ haplotypes were treated as single units for association and clustering because of strong linkage in the cohort. Among about 410 genotyped donors of the cohort, an average of around 240,000 unique TCR beta nucleotide sequences was sequenced per donor, of which approximately 18% were non-productive. What the authors observed across the whole study: In vitro tests confirmed that a few of the cytomegalovirus-associated TCR beta chains recognize cytomegalovirus antigens. Broadly in line with IMGT annotations, most TCR beta V segments showed up in productive rearrangements about 90% or about 30% of the time in an earlier analysis of around 550 of the donors. Immune exposure information for the cohort was limited to CMV serostatus. The earlier analysis of 587 of the donors excluded roughly 17 rarely observed V segments, including chromosome 9 orphons, because counts were too low. Presence/absence analyses assumed roughly uniform sequencing depth across donors, an assumption that may not hold. A later analysis reported that several top co-occurrence clusters appeared linked to parvovirus B19, influenza, CMV and Epstein-Barr virus. Compared with equally common non-associated chains, HLA-associated TCR beta chains in a later analysis were more clonally expanded and had lower generation probabilities. A later analysis associated about 17,000 TCR beta sequences with specific HLA alleles at a false discovery rate of 0.05. A further reported finding was that TCR beta sequences accurately predicted the HLA-A and HLA-B alleles for most subjects in the first cohort. A group of highly shared sequence variants was considered likely to be a technical artifact of the sequencing pipeline. An association between a missense DCLRE1C variant and V-gene and J-gene trimming of TCR beta chains was found in a later genetic analysis and replicated in an independent cohort. The cohort was sequenced for TCR beta chains only, and without alpha or paired-chain data the features that could be detected were limited. According to the authors, the approach could potentially be generalized to other disease states and immunological phenotypes. The study listed around 160 TCR beta chains as associated with cytomegalovirus. Because some donors lacked HLA typing at each locus, the association tests relied only on the typed subset. Across donors, most TCR sequences were observed very rarely, whereas some public TCRs were present in many individuals. According to a later analysis, most CMV-associated TCR beta chains appeared to be HLA-restricted, and the HLA associations seemed to be driven largely by CMV exposure. In a later analysis, TCR association rates were found to vary across HLA loci, with the most associated TCRs seen for DRB1 alleles and the fewest for HLA-C alleles. Correlated functional status among segregating V segments might reflect linkage disequilibrium, but an unknown experimental factor could not be ruled out. Cytomegalovirus status was reported to be diagnosed by the classifier with high specificity and sensitivity in both the original and validation cohorts. When HLA alleles, especially DR and DQ, strongly co-occurred, attributing TCR associations to individual alleles was difficult. Some IMGT-functional V segments, including TRBV6-2 and TRBV6-3, could not be told apart with the 87-base-pair reads, so those segments were excluded. According to a later genetic analysis, donors in an Asian-associated ancestry cluster had fewer N-insertions in productive TCRs than the approximately 630-donor mean.

A remark on this clone: This clone's antigen is unknown. No much larger clone is present one base from it, and per-base qualities are unavailable.

The library was obtained by the immunoSEQ multiplex PCR assay. For the multiplex PCR, a mixture combining 60 forward primers for TCR Vbeta segments and 13 reverse primers for TCR Jbeta segments was used. A multiplex PCR assay on genomic DNA amplified the CDR3 region of rearranged TCR beta genes. On the Illumina HiSeq System, the amplified TCR beta libraries were sequenced as 87-base-pair reads. The study's own analysis went as follows. Across the roughly 700 repertoires, a later analysis counted some 81 million unique TCR beta chains, around 11 million of which were shared by at least two donors. A nearest-neighbor algorithm error-corrected the raw reads and collapsed the reads into unique sequences, merging closely related sequences to remove PCR and sequencing errors. Alignment of CDR3 sequences to IMGT reference sequences was used to assign V, D and J gene segments. Each retained sequence needed at least a six-nucleotide match to both a V gene segment and a J gene segment. A rearrangement counted as productive if the CDR3 had no stop codons and remained in frame with V and J, and every other rearrangement counted as non-productive. Following IMGT convention, CDR3 was defined as the stretch from the second conserved V-encoded cysteine to the conserved J-encoded phenylalanine. The earlier analysis of 500 to 750 of the donors excluded any sequence lacking an unambiguous match to a single V gene segment. An earlier analysis of over 450 of the donors classified V segments as functional when productive rearrangements were above 56.7% and as segregating when the standard deviation between donors was above 5%. A statistical classification framework was developed to diagnose cytomegalovirus status using the catalog of TCR beta chain sequences. A later analysis assigned V and J genes by comparing TCR nucleotide sequences with IMGT/GENE-DB human TR gene sequences. Using the TCRdist pipeline, a later analysis assigned CDR3 sequences along with most-parsimonious VDJ recombination scenarios. In a later analysis, each TCR beta chain was defined by its CDR3 amino acid sequence together with its V-gene family, and reads lacking a unique V-gene family were excluded. To address suspected cross-contamination and a sequencing artifact, a later analysis removed 450 to 700 highly shared, low-generation-probability nucleotide sequences. For each public chain, a later analysis derived a clonal expansion index from normalized ranks of inferred template counts within each repertoire. A later analysis computed generation probabilities with a VDJ recombination model fitted to out-of-frame rearrangements, and checked the results against IGoR. In a later analysis, TCR-TCR, TCR-HLA and TCR-CMV co-occurrence was scored with hypergeometric tests, and a repertoire-size bias correction was applied to TCR pairs. To estimate false discovery rates, a later analysis permuted the HLA or CMV assignments 20 times. In a later analysis, co-occurring TCRs were grouped using DBSCAN, with TCRdist sequence similarity added in when clustering inside HLA-allele-positive subsets. Repertoires with fewer than 30,000 or more than 120,000 public chains were left out of co-occurrence clustering, as were four to six repertoires with anomalous nucleotide sharing. The source is immuneACCESS, and TCRdb retained only in-frame sequences with V and J called. Part of the clones is not carried over; for the studies checked, unresolved V genes explain less than half of this, and the remainder is unexplained. V, J and clone size are taken as reported in that table, and D and trimming were inferred from the DNA itself. The sample table holds fewer than 150,000 clones, of which around 77% were seen once. The ten largest clones add up to roughly 5% of the sample.

The cohort consisted of 600 to 700 healthy bone marrow donors. Cohort members were all nominally healthy when sampled, although unrecorded immune exposures were likely present. The donor was CMV seropositive and was included in the group of some 290 seropositive cohort members. Each donor provided a peripheral blood sample, and peripheral blood mononuclear cells were used for TCR beta sequencing. The Qiagen DNeasy Blood Extraction Kit was used to extract genomic DNA from the blood cell samples. Between the V and J ends, shortened by 2 bases and 3 bases respectively, the junction contains 13 bases. From the cysteine up to the phenylalanine, the CDR3 has a length of 15 residues. Left in the record is the CDR3 DNA by itself, 45 bases read in frame from the first base. CDR1 is given as MDHEN and CDR2 as SYDVKM, both from the germline V gene.

The sequence was obtained from a man aged 50-60 years in good health and CMV-seropositive. Sequencing was done on a sample of PBMCs. The sequence is built from TRBV28 and TRBJ1-2, with TRBD1 perhaps the D gene, on 6 matching bases. The nucleotide sequence is TGTGCCAGCAGTTTAGGTCTGGGGGCGGACTATGGCTACACCTTC. The encoded protein is CASSLGLGADYGYTF.